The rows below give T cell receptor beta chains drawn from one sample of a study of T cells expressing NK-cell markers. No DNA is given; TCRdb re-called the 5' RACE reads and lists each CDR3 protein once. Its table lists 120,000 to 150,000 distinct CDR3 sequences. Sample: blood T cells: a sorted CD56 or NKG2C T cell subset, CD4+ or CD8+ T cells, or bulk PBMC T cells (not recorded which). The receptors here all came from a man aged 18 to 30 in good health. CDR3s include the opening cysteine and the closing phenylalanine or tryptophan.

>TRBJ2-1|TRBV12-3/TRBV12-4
CASSYMVGWTYENNEQFF
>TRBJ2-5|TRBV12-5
CASGFSPATLIPETQYF
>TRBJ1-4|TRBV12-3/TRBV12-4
CASSFQGGEKLFF
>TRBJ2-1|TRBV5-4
CASSLGTSEQFF
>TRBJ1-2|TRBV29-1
CSVVTGDSYGYTF
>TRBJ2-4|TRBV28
CASTPRAGKTKNIQYF
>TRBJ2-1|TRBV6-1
CASSLNPGQDKDNEQFF
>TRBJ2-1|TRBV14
CASSQASGGDNEQFF
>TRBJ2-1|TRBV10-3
CAISDLQGTSGPNEQFF
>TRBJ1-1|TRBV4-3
CASSQEWGLMNTEAFF
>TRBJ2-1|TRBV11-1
CASSLGAHEQFF
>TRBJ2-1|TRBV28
CASSLLFALSASSYNEQFF
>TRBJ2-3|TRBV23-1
CASSRDIDRRHTDTQYF
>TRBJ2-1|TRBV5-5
CASSPGEGSNEQFF
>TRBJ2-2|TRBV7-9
CASSLEIVVGELFF
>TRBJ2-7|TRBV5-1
CASSLDGTEQYF
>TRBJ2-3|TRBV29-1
CSVAGGSTDTQYF
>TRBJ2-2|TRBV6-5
CASSYIGGGQGELFF
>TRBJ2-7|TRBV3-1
CASSQVAFPYEQYF
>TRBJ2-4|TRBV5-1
CASSLGNGGQGNIQYF
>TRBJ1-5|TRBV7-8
CASSSPLMGGNQPQHF
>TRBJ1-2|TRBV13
CASSLGDTVWSRGYTF
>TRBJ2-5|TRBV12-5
CASGWDSTQETQYF
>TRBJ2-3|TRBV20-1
CSARASGRAGDTQYF
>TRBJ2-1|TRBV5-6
CASSPSFGGSKSNEQFF
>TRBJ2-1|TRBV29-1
CSVGIGLAVYNEQFF
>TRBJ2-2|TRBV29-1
CSVVPASNTGELFF
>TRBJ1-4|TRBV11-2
CASSSDPVNEKLFF
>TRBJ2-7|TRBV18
CASSPTGVEQYF
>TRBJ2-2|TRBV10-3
CAIDRDLEHWTGELFF
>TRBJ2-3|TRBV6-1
CAGVGLTLLGTDTQYF
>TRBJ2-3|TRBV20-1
CSAIRNRQGTSTDTQYF
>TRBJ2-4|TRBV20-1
CSARDLVGAENIQYF
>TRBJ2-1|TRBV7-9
CASSLPYHREGEQFF
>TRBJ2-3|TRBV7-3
CASSLSRGQEDTQYF
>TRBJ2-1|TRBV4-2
CASSQDFSGGQSNEQFF
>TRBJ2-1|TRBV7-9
CASSPNLGVNYNEQFF
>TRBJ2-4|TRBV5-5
CASSLAENIQYF
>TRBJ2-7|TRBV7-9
CASSRVGSKYEQYF
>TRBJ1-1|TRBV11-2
CASSPSDEAFF
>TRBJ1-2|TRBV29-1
CSVAGQAIGYTF
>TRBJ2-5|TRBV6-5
CASSYSQAQETQYF